The rows below give T cell receptor beta chains drawn from one sample of a study of T-cell memory formation after mild COVID-19. TCRdb reanalysed the 5' RACE reads using MiXCR and keeps one entry per CDR3 protein. The sample includes fewer than 650,000 distinct CDR3 sequences, 20% to 25% seen only once; the top ten take 7% to 9%. The sequenced material came from PBMCs or a T cell subset sorted from them (not recorded which). The receptor set was obtained from an adult woman who had mild COVID-19 (a few samples of this study predate the infection). Cell type and time point are not known. The CDR3 runs from the conserved cysteine through the conserved F or W. D genes are given only for firm matches. Clone size is stated in some rows and not others, as once, few, many or a class when expanded.

v_call	clone_size	j_call	d_call	cdr3_nt	cdr3_aa
TRBV29-1	few	TRBJ2-3	TRBD2	TGCAGCGTTGAAAGGGCGGGAGGGCTTCAGGTTACGCAGTATTTT	CSVERAGGLQVTQYF
TRBV18	few	TRBJ2-7	-	TGTGCCAGCTCGCGACAGGCCGCTTACGAGCAGTACTTC	CASSRQAAYEQYF
TRBV20-1	few	TRBJ2-3	TRBD2	TGCAGTGCTCCCGGACTAGCGGGTTTCACAGATACGCAGTATTTT	CSAPGLAGFTDTQYF
TRBV7-2	-	TRBJ2-7	TRBD2	TGTGCCAGCAGCTCTCCTTGGGCTAGCGGGAGGAGTAGCAACGAGCAGTACTTC	CASSSPWASGRSSNEQYF
TRBV20-1	-	TRBJ2-3	-	TGCAGTGCTAGGGGGTTGGAGACGCAGTATTTT	CSARGLETQYF
TRBV10-3	-	TRBJ1-1	TRBD1	TGTGCCATCAGTGAGGGGTCCGGGACAGGGAGAGCTTTCTTT	CAISEGSGTGRAFF
TRBV7-2	-	TRBJ2-3	-	TGTGCCAGCAGACTAGATACAGGACGGCAGTATTTT	CASRLDTGRQYF
TRBV6-1	-	TRBJ1-5	-	TGTGCCAGCAGTGACGGGGGTCTCGATCAGCCCCAGCATTTT	CASSDGGLDQPQHF
TRBV12-3/TRBV12-4	-	TRBJ2-7	-	TGTGCCAGCAGTCCAGCGGTCTACGAGCAGTACTTC	CASSPAVYEQYF
TRBV6-5	many	TRBJ2-2	-	TGTGCCAGCAGTTCCAGGCGAGCGGGCGGGGAGCTGTTTTTT	CASSSRRAGGELFF
TRBV7-7	-	TRBJ2-1	-	TGTGCCAGCAGGCATGTCCCCGGGCCCAAACCTTTCCCCTACAATGAGCAGTTCTTC	CASRHVPGPKPFPYNEQFF
TRBV6-5	few	TRBJ2-1	TRBD2	TGTGCCAGCAGTCCCGAAACCCCGACTAGCGGGAGGCCCAATGAGCAGTTCTTC	CASSPETPTSGRPNEQFF
TRBV5-1	-	TRBJ1-2	TRBD1	TGCGCCAGCAGACAGGGGGGTGGCTACACCTTC	CASRQGGGYTF
TRBV6-5	many	TRBJ2-3	-	TGTGCCAGCAGTCGCATAGCTAGCACAGATACGCAGTATTTT	CASSRIASTDTQYF
TRBV7-3	few	TRBJ2-2	-	TGTGCCAGCAGCTTAGCTAACGGAGGGACCGGGGAGCTGTTTTTT	CASSLANGGTGELFF
TRBV18	few	TRBJ2-1	-	TGTGCCACTACCCGAGTGGGTAGTTATGAGCAGTTCTTC	CATTRVGSYEQFF
TRBV25-1	-	TRBJ1-1	-	TGTGCCAGCAGTGACGGGACACCTGAAGCTTTCTTT	CASSDGTPEAFF
TRBV20-1	-	TRBJ2-7	TRBD1	TGCAGTGCCAGACAGGGGACGAATTCCTACGAGCAGTACTTC	CSARQGTNSYEQYF
TRBV6-6	-	TRBJ2-2	-	TGTGCCAGCAGTTACAGAGGCCGCGTCACCGGGGAGCTGTTTTTT	CASSYRGRVTGELFF
TRBV24-1	few	TRBJ1-1	TRBD1	TGTGCCACCAGTGATTCCCGGGGGACAGGAATGGACACTGAAGCTTTCTTT	CATSDSRGTGMDTEAFF
TRBV2	few	TRBJ2-5	-	TGTGCCAGCAACCGGGACCAAGAGACCCAGTACTTC	CASNRDQETQYF
TRBV4-1	few	TRBJ2-4	-	TGCGCCAGCAGCCAAGACGGGGTGCTATTATTC	CASSQDGVLLF
TRBV6-2/TRBV6-3	-	TRBJ1-1	TRBD1	TGTGCCAGCAGTTATCGGCAGGGGGAAGGAGCTTTCTTT	CASSYRQGEGAFF
TRBV6-1	-	TRBJ2-1	-	TGTGCCAGCAGAGCGAGTCAAGGCCTTTCTGTTTTAGGTTCCTACAATGAGCAGTTCTTC	CASRASQGLSVLGSYNEQFF
TRBV2	-	TRBJ1-4	-	TGTGCCAGCAGTAAGGACAGCCCTAATGAAAAACTGTTTTTT	CASSKDSPNEKLFF
TRBV27	-	TRBJ1-1	-	TGTGCCAGCAGTCTCCTTGGTACGGTTGGGGGGACTGAAGCTTTCTTT	CASSLLGTVGGTEAFF
TRBV24-1	few	TRBJ2-5	TRBD2	TGTGCCACCAGTGATTCCCTGACTAGCGGGAGTTGGGTTGTTGAGACCCAGTACTTC	CATSDSLTSGSWVVETQYF
TRBV18	-	TRBJ2-5	TRBD1	TGTGCCAGCTCACCTTGGACAGGGTCAGAGACCCAGTACTTC	CASSPWTGSETQYF
TRBV6-2/TRBV6-3	-	TRBJ1-2	-	TGTGCCAGCAGTTACGGGGACCTCCGTGGAGATGGCTACACCTTC	CASSYGDLRGDGYTF
TRBV20-1	many	TRBJ1-2	-	TGCAGTGCTAGAGTGGAGGAGGCAGGGAGAGGCTACACCTTC	CSARVEEAGRGYTF
TRBV7-2	few	TRBJ1-1	-	TGTTTGGAGCGGGTGAACACTGAAGCTTTCTTT	CLERVNTEAFF
TRBV5-4	few	TRBJ2-7	TRBD1	TGTGCCAGCAGCCCACCGGGACAGGCGTCCTACGAGCAGTACTTC	CASSPPGQASYEQYF
TRBV7-2	many	TRBJ2-3	TRBD1	TGTGCCAGCAGCCCCTCCCCGAGGGGACAGCCCACAGATACGCAGTATTTT	CASSPSPRGQPTDTQYF